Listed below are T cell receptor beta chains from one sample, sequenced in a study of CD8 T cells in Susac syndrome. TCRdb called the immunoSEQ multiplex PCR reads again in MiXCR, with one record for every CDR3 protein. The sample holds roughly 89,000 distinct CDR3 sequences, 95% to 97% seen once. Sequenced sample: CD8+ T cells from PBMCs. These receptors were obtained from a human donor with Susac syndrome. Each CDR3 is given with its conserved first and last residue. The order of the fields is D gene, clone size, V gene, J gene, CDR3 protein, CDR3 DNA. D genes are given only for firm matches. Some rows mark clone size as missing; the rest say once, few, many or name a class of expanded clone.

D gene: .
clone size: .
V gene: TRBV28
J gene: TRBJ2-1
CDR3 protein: CASSLLGRGDEQFF
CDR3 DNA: TGTGCCAGCAGTTTGTTAGGCAGGGGAGATGAGCAGTTCTTC

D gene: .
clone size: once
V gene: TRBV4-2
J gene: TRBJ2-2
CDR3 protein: CASGESGGELFF
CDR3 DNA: TGTGCCAGCGGGGAATCGGGCGGGGAGCTGTTTTTT

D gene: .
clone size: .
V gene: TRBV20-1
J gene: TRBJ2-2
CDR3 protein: CSARVGATGELFF
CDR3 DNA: TGCAGTGCTAGGGTGGGGGCGACCGGGGAGCTGTTTTTT

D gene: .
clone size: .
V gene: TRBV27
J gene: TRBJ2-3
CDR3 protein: CASSPQGLGTDTQYF
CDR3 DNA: TGTGCCAGCAGCCCTCAGGGGCTTGGCACAGATACGCAGTATTTT

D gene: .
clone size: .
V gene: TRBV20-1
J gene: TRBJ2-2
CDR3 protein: CSARDRETGNTGELFF
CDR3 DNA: TGCAGTGCTAGGGACCGGGAGACAGGGAACACCGGGGAGCTGTTTTTT

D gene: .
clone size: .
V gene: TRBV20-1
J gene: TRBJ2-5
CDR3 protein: CSARAGETQYF
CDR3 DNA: TGCAGTGCAAGGGCCGGGGAGACCCAGTACTTC

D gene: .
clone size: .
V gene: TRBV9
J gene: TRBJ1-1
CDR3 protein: CASSPHPAFF
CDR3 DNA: TGTGCCAGCAGCCCACACCCAGCTTTCTTT

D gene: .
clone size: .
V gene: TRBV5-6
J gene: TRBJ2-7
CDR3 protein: CASSSTEEYEQYF
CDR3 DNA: TGTGCCAGCAGCTCGACAGAAGAATACGAGCAGTACTTC

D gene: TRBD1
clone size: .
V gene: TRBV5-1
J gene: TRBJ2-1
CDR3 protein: CASRSPQGAYRSEQFF
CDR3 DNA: TGCGCCAGCAGATCGCCACAGGGGGCTTATCGTAGTGAGCAGTTCTTC

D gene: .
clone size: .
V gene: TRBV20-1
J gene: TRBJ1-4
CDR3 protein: CSAPHRDTNEKLFF
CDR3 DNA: TGCAGTGCTCCCCACCGGGACACCAATGAAAAACTGTTTTTT

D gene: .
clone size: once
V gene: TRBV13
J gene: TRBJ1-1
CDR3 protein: CASSVEWGTEAFF
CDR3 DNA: TGTGCCAGCAGCGTTGAGTGGGGCACTGAAGCTTTCTTT